Listed below are T cell receptor beta chains from one sample, sequenced in a study of blood T cell repertoires in COVID-19. The repertoire was sequenced with immunoSEQ multiplex PCR; TCRdb's copy has only in-frame clones and lacks some. The profile shows around 190,000 clones, 75% to 85% of them singletons. Sequenced input: peripheral blood. All receptors come from a human donor in a cohort sampled during active COVID-19. The CDR3 runs from the conserved cysteine through the conserved F or W. A D gene is named only where the DNA matches it firmly. Rows give clone size only sometimes, using once, few, many, or a class for an expanded clone.

d_call: -; clone_size: -; v_call: TRBV30; cdr3_aa: CAWNRGTEAFF
d_call: -; clone_size: few; v_call: TRBV7-2; cdr3_aa: CASSPQVRSYEQYF
d_call: -; clone_size: once; v_call: TRBV7-2; cdr3_aa: CASSPRTSWGETQYF
d_call: -; clone_size: -; v_call: TRBV29-1; cdr3_aa: CSVGRGGRTEAFF
d_call: TRBD1; clone_size: -; v_call: TRBV28; cdr3_aa: CASSSPGQGSEQFF
d_call: -; clone_size: -; v_call: TRBV30; cdr3_aa: CAGGLSIAEFF
d_call: TRBD1; clone_size: -; v_call: TRBV12-5; cdr3_aa: CASGSGTGGGEQYF
d_call: TRBD1; clone_size: -; v_call: TRBV4-1; cdr3_aa: CASSPEDRDTYEQYF
d_call: TRBD1; clone_size: -; v_call: TRBV11-2; cdr3_aa: CASSLRQGGLRTEAFF
d_call: -; clone_size: -; v_call: TRBV5-1; cdr3_aa: CASSWGGRRETQYF
d_call: TRBD1; clone_size: -; v_call: TRBV19; cdr3_aa: CASRDTHRGAGNTIYF
d_call: TRBD2; clone_size: -; v_call: TRBV3-1/TRBV3-2; cdr3_aa: CASSQGGTRGGQYF
d_call: -; clone_size: -; v_call: TRBV29-1; cdr3_aa: CSVGTGTYEQYF
d_call: -; clone_size: -; v_call: TRBV5-5; cdr3_aa: CASSLDPGSYTDTQYF
d_call: TRBD2; clone_size: -; v_call: TRBV30; cdr3_aa: CAWTDPGLAIIEQFF
d_call: TRBD1; clone_size: -; v_call: TRBV20-1; cdr3_aa: CSASPRQGTNEQFF
d_call: -; clone_size: -; v_call: TRBV5-5; cdr3_aa: CASSPRRQMNTGELFF
d_call: -; clone_size: -; v_call: TRBV18; cdr3_aa: CASSPGALQGETQYF
d_call: TRBD1; clone_size: -; v_call: TRBV5-4; cdr3_aa: CASSIPPGQGTHNEQFF
d_call: -; clone_size: few; v_call: TRBV2; cdr3_aa: CASSLATHNQETQYF
d_call: TRBD2; clone_size: -; v_call: TRBV19; cdr3_aa: CASSLGGDNEQFF
d_call: -; clone_size: -; v_call: TRBV7-9; cdr3_aa: CASSLVRVQETQYF
d_call: -; clone_size: -; v_call: TRBV6-5; cdr3_aa: CASSNDRGPEQYF
d_call: TRBD1; clone_size: -; v_call: TRBV2; cdr3_aa: CASSDTGGYEKLFF
d_call: TRBD2; clone_size: -; v_call: TRBV5-4; cdr3_aa: CASSLGGRGTGELFF
d_call: -; clone_size: -; v_call: TRBV30; cdr3_aa: CAWSVSGALPLHF
d_call: TRBD1; clone_size: -; v_call: TRBV27; cdr3_aa: CASSYGQGNAYEQYF
d_call: -; clone_size: -; v_call: TRBV5-4; cdr3_aa: CASSPGEGQFF
d_call: -; clone_size: -; v_call: TRBV7-8; cdr3_aa: CASHEGGFWDEQFF
d_call: TRBD1; clone_size: -; v_call: TRBV15; cdr3_aa: CATSSRGQGETQYF
d_call: -; clone_size: -; v_call: TRBV10-3; cdr3_aa: CAISAPRGYNEQFF
d_call: TRBD1; clone_size: -; v_call: TRBV3-1/TRBV3-2; cdr3_aa: CASSQEKGRGHETQYF
d_call: -; clone_size: -; v_call: TRBV5-1; cdr3_aa: CASSQIQGAGELFF
d_call: -; clone_size: once; v_call: TRBV5-1; cdr3_aa: CASSQSPQATRETQYF
d_call: -; clone_size: few; v_call: TRBV27; cdr3_aa: CASSFLASVDTQYF
d_call: TRBD2; clone_size: -; v_call: TRBV30; cdr3_aa: CAWSRAGSTYEQYF